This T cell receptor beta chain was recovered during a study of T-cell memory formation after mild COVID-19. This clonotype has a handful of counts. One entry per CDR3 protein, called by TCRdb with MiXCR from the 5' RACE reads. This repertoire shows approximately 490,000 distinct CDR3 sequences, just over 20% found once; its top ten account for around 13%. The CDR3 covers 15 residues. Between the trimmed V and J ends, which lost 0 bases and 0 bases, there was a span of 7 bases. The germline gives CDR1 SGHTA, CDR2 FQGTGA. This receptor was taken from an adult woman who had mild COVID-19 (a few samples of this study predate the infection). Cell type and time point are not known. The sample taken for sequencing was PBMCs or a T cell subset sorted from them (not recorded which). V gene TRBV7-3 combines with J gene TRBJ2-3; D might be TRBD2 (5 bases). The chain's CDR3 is CASSLTGLSTDTQYF. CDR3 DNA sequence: TGTGCCAGCAGCTTAACCGGACTGAGCACAGATACGCAGTATTTT.